This T cell receptor (beta chain) originates from a study of T cell responses to AZD1222 COVID-19 vaccine (dated by TCRdb to 2020 to 2022). Study-level background: AZD1222 recipients whose second dose came at about 4 weeks and those whose second dose came at about 12 weeks were combined into one group, since spike-specific TCR depth and breadth did not differ between the two schedules. A total of approximately 230 trial participants underwent TCR sequencing, of whom nearly 210 received two doses of AZD1222 and some 25 received two doses of the MenACWY control vaccine. Trial participants were enrolled by age into 18-55, 56-69 and 70-plus year subgroups, with approximately 150, 30 and 60 TCR-sequenced participants respectively.

The investigation overall reported the following: The vaccine-associated CD4 TCRs covered the entire spike protein, and the dominant responses fell in regions 160-218 and 743-854. Because no samples from the day 14 peak response were available, repertoires could be characterized only after the peak T cell response. In the small 56-69-year group, the increase in depth fell short of significance, most likely because of low power. Participants were mostly white British and included more females than males, and it was suggested by the authors that clonal diversity may have been underestimated. Spike-specific TCR breadth and depth rose significantly after two AZD1222 doses compared with day 0 and with MenACWY recipients. Reportedly, almost half of the unique spike-specific TCRs recognized epitopes lying outside the regions that are mutated in the B.1.351 and B.1.1.7 variants. Conclusions about previously exposed vaccinees are limited because only six or seven AZD1222 recipients were SARS-CoV-2 seropositive at baseline.

Counted from cysteine to phenylalanine, this CDR3 has 15 amino acids. The entry retains the CDR3 DNA only, 45 bases that are in frame from base 1. CDR1 SSHAT and CDR2 FNYEAQ are derived from the germline V gene (reference sequence). As regards this clone: Which antigen it targets is not known. At one end, the junction sequence differs from germline, possibly due to a read error.

The CDR3 regions of human TCRbeta chains were analyzed by immunosequencing. Processing in the source paper ran as follows. TCRs in the repertoires were matched against a reference library of SARS-CoV-2-specific TCRs that had been generated with the MIRA antigen-specificity platform. Breadth was defined as the fraction of unique TCRs that were SARS-CoV-2-associated, and depth was defined as the fraction of total T cells that were SARS-CoV-2-associated. Using the MIRA data, each spike-specific TCR was mapped to the spike region that the TCR reacts to and placed in a CD4 or CD8 class. Log10-transformed breadth and depth values were compared by one-way ANOVA with Sidak's multiple comparisons tests. Here the immuneACCESS table is served through TCRdb, limited to in-frame sequences with V and J called. Missing clones are a known gap in these copies; in checked studies unresolved V genes cover under half, and the rest lacks a known reason. For V, J and clone size, that table is used; D and trimming come from the DNA. The sample table shows about 67,000 clones, and around four fifths are seen once. The ten most abundant clones make up 21% of the sample.

What the time point label conveys for this sample: baseline before first vaccination. The vaccinee samples were drawn from two UK trials, COV001 and COV002, one of which was a single-blind randomized controlled phase 2/3 trial testing AZD1222 (ChAdOx1 nCoV-19) in healthy adults. Trial participant PBMC samples were collected at day 0 and day 28 after the second dose for TCRbeta chain sequencing. The sequenced sample was peripheral blood, obtained on day 0 of AZD1222 vaccination. The clonotype originates from an adult in good health. This receptor chain uses TRBV7-7 and TRBJ2-7; 7 central nucleotides agree with TRBD1. Here is the DNA: TGTGCTAGCAGCCTGGGTTCCTCAGGGGGCTACGAGCAGTACTTC. The resulting protein is CASSLGSSGGYEQYF.